These 23 T cell receptor beta chains came from one sample sequenced in a study of T-cell reconstitution after alpha-beta-depleted transplantation in children. The library targeted TCRbeta and was prepared with unique molecular identifiers. One entry per CDR3 protein results from TCRdb running MiXCR on the PCR reads. The sample contains hundreds of thousands of distinct CDR3 sequences, roughly 17% of which appear only once. The sequences come from PBMCs from the stem cell graft donor, collected from the stem cell graft. The source of these receptors is a human donor who donated a stem cell graft to a child with acute myeloid leukemia.

For this clonotype: This may arise from a read error, as a much more abundant clone is one base away. The gene calls are TRBV10-3 and TRBJ2-3, with 8 bases fitting TRBD1. CDR1 ENHRY and CDR2 SYGVKD come from the germline V gene. Trimming at V came to 8 bases and at J to 2 bases, leaving 6 bases not matched to a gene. This CDR3 has 14 amino acids. CDR3 sequence: CAIRPTGDTDTQYF. CDR3 sequence (DNA): TGTGCCATCCGCCCGACAGGGGACACAGATACGCAGTATTTT.

V and J are TRBV14 and TRBJ1-2; D not resolved. Germline lookup yields CDR1 SGHDN and CDR2 FVKESK. Between the trimmed V and J ends, which lost 1 base and 7 bases, there was a span of 10 bases. CDR3 length: 13 residues. The CDR3: CASSQVHGLGYTF. For the CDR3, the DNA is TGTGCCAGCAGCCAAGTTCACGGCCTTGGCTACACCTTC. Supplemented by reference TRBV14 and TRBJ1-2, the full variable domain reads EAGVTQFPSHSVIEKGQTVTLRCDPISGHDNLYWYRRVMGKEIKFLLHFVKESKQDESGMPNNRFLAERTGGTYSTLKVQPAELEDSGVYFCASSQVHGLGYTFGSGTRLTVV.

A few counts support this clonotype. The chain carries TRBV20-1 and TRBJ1-5, with D unresolved. V was clipped by 5 bases and J by 2 bases, with 13 bases between them. The germline CDR1 and CDR2 sequences are DFQATT and SNEGSKA (reference sequence). There are 14 residues in the CDR3. CDR3 in amino acids: CSALKDGGNQPQHF. DNA of the CDR3: TGCAGTGCTCTGAAGGATGGAGGCAATCAGCCCCAGCATTTT.

This clonotype was observed many times. The J gene is TRBJ2-5, the V gene TRBV20-1; the D gene is possibly TRBD2 (5 bases). The CDR3 runs 19 residues. Germline V lookup: CDR1 DFQATT, CDR2 SNEGSKA (reference sequence). V lost 5 bases to trimming and J lost 7 bases, with 35 bases between them. This CDR3 is CSALEPRSLEGPQVGTQYF. CDR3 nucleotide sequence: TGCAGTGCTCTAGAGCCTAGGTCCCTCGAGGGCCCCCAAGTGGGGACCCAGTACTTC.

The rearrangement links TRBV5-1 to TRBJ1-4; 7 bases map to TRBD1. Germline trimming cut 4 bases from V and 4 bases from J; bases unmatched to any gene: 4. The CDR3 consists of 14 residues. Germline loops: CDR1 SGHRS, CDR2 YFSETQ. CDR3 in amino acids: CASSMGQRNEKLFF. In DNA, the CDR3 is TGCGCCAGCAGCATGGGACAGCGTAATGAAAAACTGTTTTTT.

The CDR3 coding sequence is TGTGCCAGCAGCCCGCGGTGGCTAGCGGGGGTGGATGAGCAGTTCTTC. Translating gives CASSPRWLAGVDEQFF. The chain is built from TRBV7-2 and TRBJ2-1; 10 positions agree with TRBD2. The CDR3 contains 16 residues. Germline lookup yields CDR1 SGHTA and CDR2 FQGNSA. After removal of 5 bases from V and 8 bases from J, the junction contained 12 bases not matched to a gene.

This clonotype was detected ten times or more. The V gene is TRBV5-1, the J gene TRBJ2-1; 8 bases are shared with TRBD1. This CDR3 contains 15 residues. CDR1 SGHRS and CDR2 YFSETQ come from the germline V gene. With 5 bases clipped from V and 7 bases from J, the junction kept 11 bases outside the gene matches. In DNA, the CDR3 is TGCGCCAGCAGACCGGGACAGGACGCTCGGAATGAGCAGTTCTTC. It is translated as CASRPGQDARNEQFF.

This clonotype was found many times. The J gene is TRBJ1-6, the V gene TRBV20-1; tentatively, D is TRBD1 (5 bases). V was shortened by 3 bases and J by 5 bases, with 14 bases between the two germline ends. CDR3 length: 15 residues. Germline assignment: CDR1 DFQATT and CDR2 SNEGSKA (reference sequence). As DNA, the CDR3 is TGCAGTGCTAGCGGCCAGGGAAAGAATAATTCACCCCTCCACTTT. This codes for CSASGQGKNNSPLHF.

There are a few counts of this clonotype. The CDR3 DNA reads as TGCGCCAGCAGCACCCCCGGGACAGGGGTAGAAAAACTGTTTTTT. Protein sequence: CASSTPGTGVEKLFF. J is TRBJ1-4 and V is TRBV5-1, with 10 bases aligning to TRBD1. The V segment lost 4 bases and the J segment 8 bases; nucleotides outside the gene matches: 8. CDR3 length: 15 amino acids. Germline CDR1 and CDR2: SGHRS and YFSETQ.

This clonotype was seen repeatedly, ten times or more. The CDR3 DNA reads TGCAGCGTTGACAGCCTCTTCTATGGCTACACCTTC. Translation: CSVDSLFYGYTF. This chain uses TRBV29-1 with TRBJ1-2; D is uncertain. V was clipped by 3 bases and J by 4 bases, with 9 bases between them. The germline gives CDR1 SQVTM, CDR2 ANQGSEA. There are 12 residues in the CDR3.

This chain links TRBV12-3 or TRBV12-4 with TRBJ2-7; D is unclear. The CDR3 is 15 residues long. V was shortened by 3 bases and J by 3 bases, with 15 bases between the two germline ends. CDR3 amino acids: CASSLSKDGFYEQYF. DNA for the CDR3: TGTGCCAGCAGTTTGAGTAAAGACGGTTTCTACGAGCAGTACTTC.

This chain joins TRBV20-1 and TRBJ1-5; D unclear. The germline V and J ends were trimmed by 0 bases and 3 bases, with 12 bases remaining between them. The CDR3 runs 15 residues. Germline lookup yields CDR1 DFQATT and CDR2 SNEGSKA (reference sequence). The CDR3: CSARDHKGVNQPQHF. The CDR3 coding sequence is TGCAGTGCTAGAGATCACAAAGGAGTCAATCAGCCCCAGCATTTT.

There are many counts of this clonotype. J is TRBJ2-6 and V is TRBV7-3; 9 nucleotides agree with TRBD1. Trimming removed 2 bases from V and 0 bases from J; junction bases left unmatched: 8. The CDR3 sequence is 19 residues long. Germline lookup yields CDR1 SGHTA and CDR2 FQGTGA. CDR3 sequence: CASSLGTGTGLSGANVLTF. CDR3 nucleotides: TGTGCCAGCAGCTTAGGTACCGGGACAGGGCTCTCTGGGGCCAACGTCCTGACTTTC.

The CDR3, as DNA: TGTGCCAGCAGCCTTCGGACTACTCCCTACAATGAGCAGTTCTTC. It is translated as CASSLRTTPYNEQFF. The gene calls are TRBV7-9 and TRBJ2-1; a possible D gene is TRBD2 (6 bases). The CDR3 runs to 15 residues. Per the germline V gene, CDR1 is SEHNR and CDR2 is FQNEAQ (reference sequence). Deletions cut 5 bases from V and 2 bases from J, with 13 bases between. Full variable domain (outside the CDR3, taken from reference TRBV7-9 and TRBJ2-1): DTGVSQNPRHKITKRGQNVTFRCDPISEHNRLYWYRQTLGQGPEFLTYFQNEAQLEKSRLLSDRFSAERPKGSFSTLEIQRTEQGDSAMYLCASSLRTTPYNEQFFGPGTRLTVL.

The V call is TRBV24-1, the J call TRBJ1-3, with D maybe TRBD1 (6 bases). V was cut by 2 bases and J by 0 bases, with 10 bases left in between. The CDR3 loop spans 16 amino acids. Germline V CDR1 and CDR2: KGHDR, SFDVKD. The DNA of the CDR3 is TGTGCCACCAGTGATTGGACAGAAAGCTCTGGAAACACCATATATTTT. This codes for CATSDWTESSGNTIYF.

Only a few counts were recorded for this clonotype. The V gene is TRBV9, the J gene TRBJ2-2; D not certain. The CDR3 length is 13 residues. CDR1 and CDR2 from the germline V gene are SGDLS and YYNGEE. Trimming left V 0 bases short and J 6 bases short, with 6 bases between. CDR3 nucleotide sequence: TGTGCCAGCAGCGTAGCCGCGGCCGGGGAGCTGTTTTTT. As protein: CASSVAAAGELFF.

This clonotype was seen just once. The J gene is TRBJ1-2, the V gene TRBV11-2; 9 bases fit TRBD1. The V gene end was trimmed by 1 base and the J gene end by 4 bases; junction bases not matched to a gene: 13. Germline V gene lookup returns CDR1 SGHAT and CDR2 FQNNGV. The CDR3 has 18 amino acids. This CDR3 reads CASSLVVRTGVISYGYTF. The CDR3 DNA reads as TGTGCCAGCAGCTTAGTTGTGCGGACAGGGGTTATTAGCTATGGCTACACCTTC.

This clonotype was counted only a few times. V usage is TRBV29-1 and J usage is TRBJ2-1; D possibly corresponds to TRBD2 (6 bases). V lost 4 bases to trimming and J lost 7 bases, with 14 bases between them. This CDR3 has 13 residues. Germline assignment: CDR1 SQVTM and CDR2 ANQGSEA. The CDR3: CSVVTLAKNEQFF. The CDR3, as DNA: TGCAGCGTTGTCACCCTAGCGAAGAATGAGCAGTTCTTC.

This clonotype appeared many times. V gene TRBV9 combines with J gene TRBJ2-1; D is possibly TRBD1 (6 bases). The CDR3 runs 15 residues. V lost 1 base, J lost 8 bases, and 16 bases lay in between. Germline CDR1 SGDLS, CDR2 YYNGEE. CDR3 sequence: CASSVFVTGEHEQFF. The DNA for the CDR3 is TGTGCCAGCAGCGTATTTGTGACAGGCGAACATGAGCAGTTCTTC.

This clonotype has just a few counts. The CDR3 nucleotides are TGTGCCACCAGTGATTTCCCCGGGTTAAGCTCCTACAATGAGCAGTTCTTC. Protein sequence: CATSDFPGLSSYNEQFF. The genes are TRBV24-1 and TRBJ2-1; no firm D call. Trimming removed 1 base from V and 0 bases from J, with 12 bases in between. CDR3 length: 17 residues. In germline, CDR1 is KGHDR, CDR2 SFDVKD.

The V and J genes are TRBV29-1 and TRBJ2-4; D may be TRBD1 (5 bases). CDR1 and CDR2 (germline): SQVTM, ANQGSEA. The CDR3 loop spans 15 amino acids. V was pared by 3 bases and J by 8 bases, with 20 bases between. DNA of the CDR3: TGCAGCGTTGACTTGACGGAGCAGGGTGGGGACATTCAGTACTTC. Its protein product is CSVDLTEQGGDIQYF.

In its sample, this clonotype was seen a few times. The rearrangement links TRBV5-5 to TRBJ1-1; maybe TRBD1 (5 bases). The V gene lost 4 bases and the J gene lost 3 bases, with 13 bases spanning the gap. From germline, CDR1 is SGHKS and CDR2 YYEKEE (reference sequence). The CDR3 extends over 14 amino acids. CDR3 sequence: CASSLGHLYTEAFF. As DNA, the CDR3 is TGTGCCAGCAGCCTTGGACACCTATACACTGAAGCTTTCTTT.

This clonotype was observed at least ten times. The chain links TRBV29-1 to TRBJ1-1; D unclear. The germline V and J ends were trimmed by 2 bases and 1 base, with 14 bases remaining between them. The length of the CDR3 is 15 residues. Germline CDR1 and CDR2: SQVTM and ANQGSEA. This CDR3 is CSVESYGEGNTEAFF. The CDR3 DNA reads as TGCAGCGTTGAATCTTACGGGGAGGGGAACACTGAAGCTTTCTTT.